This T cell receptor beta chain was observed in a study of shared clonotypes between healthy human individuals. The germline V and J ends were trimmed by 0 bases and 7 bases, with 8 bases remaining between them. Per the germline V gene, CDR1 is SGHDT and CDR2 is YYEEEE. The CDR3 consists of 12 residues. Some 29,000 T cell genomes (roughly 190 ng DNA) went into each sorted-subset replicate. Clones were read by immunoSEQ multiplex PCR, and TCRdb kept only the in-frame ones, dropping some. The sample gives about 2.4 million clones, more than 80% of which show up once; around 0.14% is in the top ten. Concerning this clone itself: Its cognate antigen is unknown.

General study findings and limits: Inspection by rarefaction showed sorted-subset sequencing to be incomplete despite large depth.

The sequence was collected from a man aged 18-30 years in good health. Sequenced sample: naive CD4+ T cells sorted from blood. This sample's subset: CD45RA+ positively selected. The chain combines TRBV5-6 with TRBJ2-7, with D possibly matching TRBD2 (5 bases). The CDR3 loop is CASSLGGLEQYF. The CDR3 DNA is TGTGCCAGCAGCTTGGGAGGGCTTGAGCAGTACTTC.